This entry is about one TCR beta chain. This entry comes from a study of shared clonotypes between healthy human individuals. The method was immunoSEQ multiplex PCR; TCRdb's version includes in-frame clones alone and lacks a portion of them. This sample has approximately 1.1 million clones, with about 80% found just once. CDR3 size: 13 residues. V was cut by 4 bases and J by 8 bases, with 12 bases left in between. Looked up from germline, CDR1 is SGHNT and CDR2 is YYREEE (reference sequence). This TCR came from a man younger than 30 in good health. Some clones in this sample may be carry-over from other donors' samples. V is TRBV5-4 and J is TRBJ2-2; D ambiguous. The specimen was memory CD4+ T cells from PBMCs. The subset here: CD45RA-negative fraction. The CDR3 protein is CASSLDLSGELFF. As DNA, the CDR3 is TGTGCCAGCAGCCTCGACTTAAGTGGGGAGCTGTTTTTT.